This T cell receptor (beta chain) originates from a study of cytomegalovirus exposure and HLA in healthy donors. Across the whole study: Genotyping showed roughly 77% of approximately 430 donors falling in the Caucasian-associated ancestry cluster.

The germline V gene encodes CDR1 SGHNT and CDR2 YYREEE (reference sequence). Deletions cut 0 bases from V and 3 bases from J, with 7 bases between. The CDR3 has 13 amino acids. PCR involved 60 Vbeta and 13 Jbeta primers. Assay used: immunoSEQ multiplex PCR; TCRdb lists only in-frame clones, some missing. This repertoire shows 130,000 or so clones, approximately 80% found once; its top ten account for approximately 3%. The receptor was isolated from a woman between 18 and 29 years old in good health and CMV-seropositive. This sequence joins TRBV5-4 and TRBJ2-7; no firm D call. Sequencing was performed on PBMCs. CDR3 sequence: CASSLAGFYEQYF. The DNA for the CDR3 is TGTGCCAGCAGCTTGGCCGGGTTCTACGAGCAGTACTTC.